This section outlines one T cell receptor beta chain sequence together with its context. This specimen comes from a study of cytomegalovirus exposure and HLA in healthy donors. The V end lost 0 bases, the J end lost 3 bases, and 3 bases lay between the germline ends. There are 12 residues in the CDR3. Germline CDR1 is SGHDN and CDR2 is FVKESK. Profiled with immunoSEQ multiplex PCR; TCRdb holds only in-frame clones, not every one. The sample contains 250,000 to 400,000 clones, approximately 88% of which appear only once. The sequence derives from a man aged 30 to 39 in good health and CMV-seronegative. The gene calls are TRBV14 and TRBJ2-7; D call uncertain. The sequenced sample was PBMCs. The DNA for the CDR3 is TGTGCCAGCAGCCAAGATTACTACGAGCAGTACTTC. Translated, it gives CASSQDYYEQYF.